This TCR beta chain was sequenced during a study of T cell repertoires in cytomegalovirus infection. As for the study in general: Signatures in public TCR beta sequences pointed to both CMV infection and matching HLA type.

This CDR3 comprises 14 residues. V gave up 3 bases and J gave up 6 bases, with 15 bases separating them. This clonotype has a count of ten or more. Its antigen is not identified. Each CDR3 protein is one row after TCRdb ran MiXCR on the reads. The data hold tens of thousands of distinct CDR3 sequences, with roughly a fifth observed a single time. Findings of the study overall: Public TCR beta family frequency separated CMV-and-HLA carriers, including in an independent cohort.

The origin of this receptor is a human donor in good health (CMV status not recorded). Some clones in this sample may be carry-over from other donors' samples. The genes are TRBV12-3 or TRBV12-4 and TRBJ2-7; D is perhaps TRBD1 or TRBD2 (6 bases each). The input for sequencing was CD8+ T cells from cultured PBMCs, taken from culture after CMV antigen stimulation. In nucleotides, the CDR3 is TGTGCCAGCAGTTTCGGAGGGGGTCTGGCCGAGCAGTACTTC. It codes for CASSFGGGLAEQYF.